This TCR beta chain is drawn from a study of cytomegalovirus exposure and HLA in healthy donors. This PCR relied on a set of 60 Vbeta primers and 13 Jbeta primers. Repertoires were generated with immunoSEQ multiplex PCR, while TCRdb's copy carries only in-frame clones and drops some. This repertoire shows about 160,000 clones, 84% found once; its top ten account for 1.5% to 2.5%. In regard to this clone: The antigen is undetermined.

Per germline, CDR1 ENHRY and CDR2 SYGVKD. With 8 bases removed from V and 0 bases from J, the gap between germline ends came to 11 bases. The CDR3 has 14 residues. Regarding the study as a whole: An analysis that came later showed most CMV-associated TCR beta chains appearing HLA-restricted. V- and J-gene trimming of TCR beta was linked (in a later analysis) to a missense DCLRE1C variant. Further analysis, carried out later, found HLA-associated TCR beta chains more clonally expanded than equally common other chains.

The sequenced material came from PBMCs. This TCR came from a man younger than 30 in good health and CMV-seronegative. This chain connects TRBV10-3 to TRBJ2-1, with a tentative D call TRBD2 (5 bases). CDR3 bases: TGTGCCATCCTGGACTCGAGCTCCTACAATGAGCAGTTCTTC. Protein: CAILDSSSYNEQFF.